This T cell receptor beta chain was sequenced for a study of T-cell memory formation after mild COVID-19. In its sample, this clonotype was seen a few times. What it recognizes is unknown. Trimming removed 4 bases from V and 2 bases from J, with 9 bases in between. The CDR3 length is 13 residues. CDR1 and CDR2 (germline): SGHRS, YFSETQ. TCRdb recomputed calls from the 5' RACE reads with MiXCR, one row per CDR3 protein. This sample yields 300,000 or so distinct CDR3 sequences, of which approximately 15% are seen a single time; roughly 20% belongs to the top ten. General study points: Memory from before infection featured some responding clones, which suggests cross-reactive memory joined. Clonal second-wave expansions that peaked on day 37 had unconfirmed SARS-CoV-2 specificity.

The chain is built from TRBV5-1 and TRBJ1-2; TRBD1 might be the D (6 bases). This TCR was sampled from a man between 18 and 29 years old who had mild COVID-19 (a few samples of this study predate the infection). Cell type and time point are not known. The source material was PBMCs or a T cell subset sorted from them (not recorded which). This chain's CDR3 is CASSGQPNYGYTF. In nucleotides, the CDR3 is TGCGCCAGCAGCGGACAGCCAAACTATGGCTACACCTTC.